The clone carrying this T cell receptor beta chain has at least ten counts. What it binds is not known. Quantitative 5'-RACE with molecular barcodes produced the TCR beta libraries. One entry per CDR3 protein results from TCRdb running MiXCR on the 5' RACE reads. The sample carries 200,000 to 300,000 distinct CDR3 sequences, 10% recorded once. The entry originates in a study of CD8 T cells in ankylosing spondylitis. Germline loops: CDR1 SGHDT, CDR2 YYEEEE. Trimming removed 0 bases at V and 7 bases at J, with 14 bases between. This CDR3 comprises 15 residues. Study-level findings and limits: Peripheral blood samples showed relatively rare disease-linked clones, and these clones were CD8+. There was reportedly significant enrichment of clones that were disease-linked in matched ankylosing spondylitis synovial fluid. What appeared characteristic of ankylosing spondylitis blood was a TCR beta motif of several highly homologous variants.

This clonotype was sampled from a male donor with ankylosing spondylitis or in good health (not recorded which). The V and J genes are TRBV5-6 and TRBJ1-5; D might be TRBD1 (5 bases). What was sequenced was blood, either unsorted or a sorted T cell fraction (not recorded which). The CDR3 spells CASSLGEQGEQPQHF. The CDR3 DNA is TGTGCCAGCAGCTTGGGGGAGCAGGGTGAGCAGCCCCAGCATTTT.